These 30 T cell receptor beta chains came from one sample sequenced in a study of T cells in Graves' hyperthyroidism and ophthalmopathy. The source material, RNA transcripts, was used to amplify TCR beta CDR3 regions. The study used the HTBI primer set for a first-round RT-PCR of the TCR CDR3. Via MiXCR, TCRdb re-called the multiplex PCR reads, giving one row per CDR3 protein. The table shows approximately 560,000 distinct CDR3 sequences, with approximately 44% occurring only once. Sequenced: peripheral blood or thyroid tissue (not recorded which). The receptor source for this set is a woman under 30 with Graves' hyperthyroidism.

The chain couples TRBV7-2 to TRBJ2-7; TRBD2 matches at 9 bases. The CDR3 contains 16 residues. CDR1 SGHTA and CDR2 FQGNSA come from the germline V gene. J lost 3 bases, V lost 6 bases, and 12 bases had no gene match. The CDR3: CASSTSPGTSSYEQYF. Written as DNA, the CDR3 is TGTGCCAGCAGTACCTCTCCCGGGACTAGCAGCTACGAGCAGTACTTC. Together with reference TRBV7-2 and TRBJ2-7, the CDR3 gives the full variable domain: GAGVSQSPSNKVTEKGKDVELRCDPISGHTALYWYRQSLGQGLEFLIYFQGNSAPDKSGLPSDRFSAERTGGSVSTLTIQRTQQEDSAVYLCASSTSPGTSSYEQYFGPGTRLTVT.

This clonotype was recorded once. V gene TRBV7-8 combines with J gene TRBJ1-3; D is unclear. There are 14 residues in the CDR3. Germline values: CDR1 SGHVS, CDR2 FQNEAQ. V was cut by 8 bases and J by 0 bases, with 11 bases left in between. CDR3 in amino acids: CASLGILSGNTIYF. CDR3 DNA sequence: TGTGCCAGCCTCGGGATCCTCTCTGGAAACACCATATATTTT.

The rearrangement joins TRBV29-1 to TRBJ1-1; no clear D gene. V lost 8 bases to trimming and J lost 1 base, with 11 bases between them. The germline CDR1 and CDR2 sequences are SQVTM and ANQGSEA. This CDR3 spans 12 amino acids. This CDR3 is CSLTLSNTEAFF. CDR3 sequence (DNA): TGCAGCTTGACCCTATCGAACACTGAAGCTTTCTTT.

This rearrangement joins TRBV11-2 to TRBJ2-7; 10 nucleotides line up with TRBD1. Looked up from germline, CDR1 is SGHAT and CDR2 is FQNNGV. The CDR3 runs to 18 residues. V was clipped by 5 bases and J by 2 bases; unmatched bases: 15. CDR3 region: CASSPGTGAQYFPYEQYF. The CDR3 nucleotides read TGTGCCAGCAGCCCCGGGACAGGGGCCCAATACTTCCCCTACGAGCAGTACTTC.

The genes are TRBV12-3 or TRBV12-4 and TRBJ1-4, with D possibly TRBD1 on 5 matching bases. Trimming shortened V by 4 bases and J by 8 bases, and 23 bases separated the two germline ends. CDR3 size: 17 residues. This chain's CDR3 is CASSSPRMLGEQEKLFF. Here the CDR3 DNA reads TGTGCCAGCAGTTCCCCGCGGATGTTGGGGGAGCAGGAAAAACTGTTTTTT.

The chain links TRBV10-3 to TRBJ2-5, with D tentatively TRBD2 (5 bases). Per the germline V gene, CDR1 is ENHRY and CDR2 is SYGVKD. The V gene lost 2 bases and the J gene lost 7 bases, with 8 bases spanning the gap. There are 12 residues in the CDR3. CDR3 sequence (DNA): TGTGCCATCAGTGAGAGGACTGGGACCCAGTACTTC. Translation gives CAISERTGTQYF.

The chain combines TRBV7-2 with TRBJ2-5; 13 nucleotides match TRBD2. Unmatched junction bases numbered 7, after V lost 4 bases and J lost 5 bases. The CDR3 spans 16 residues. Germline V gene sequence: CDR1 SGHTA, CDR2 FQGNSA. CDR3 nucleotides: TGTGCCAGCAGCTCGGGACTAGCGGGGACCGGGGAGACCCAGTACTTC. Its translation: CASSSGLAGTGETQYF.

This clonotype has a single count. This chain joins TRBV24-1 and TRBJ1-5; no clear D gene. Trimming removed 9 bases at V and 6 bases at J, with 20 bases between. Germline lookup yields CDR1 KGHDR and CDR2 SFDVKD. The CDR3 length is 15 residues. The CDR3 DNA is TGTGCCACCGACGGCAGCGCGGGGATGGGTCAGCCCCAGCATTTT. It is translated as CATDGSAGMGQPQHF.

The J gene is TRBJ1-1, the V gene TRBV15; 10 nucleotides align to TRBD1. Per germline, CDR1 LNHNV and CDR2 YYDKDF (reference sequence). The trim removed 0 bases at V and 2 bases at J, leaving 9 bases unmatched. This CDR3 comprises 18 residues. The CDR3 bases are TGTGCCACCAGCAGAGATTCCGGGACAGGGGACTTTAACACTGAAGCTTTCTTT. This codes for CATSRDSGTGDFNTEAFF.

This clonotype appeared once. This rearrangement joins TRBV24-1 to TRBJ2-7, with TRBD1 as a possible D gene (6 bases). The J call may be incorrect, as the DNA end agrees better with TRBJ2-1. Germline V gene sequence: CDR1 KGHDR, CDR2 SFDVKD. CDR3 size: 13 residues. This CDR3 is CATSDLGGHEQFF. CDR3 bases: TGTGCCACCAGTGATTTGGGGGGCCATGAGCAGTTCTTC.

This clonotype was counted between two and nine times. The chain couples TRBV4-3 to TRBJ2-7; 8 nucleotides line up with TRBD2. The CDR3 runs to 16 residues. CDR1 LGHNA and CDR2 YSLEER come from the germline V gene. The V gene end was trimmed by 0 bases and the J gene end by 7 bases; junction bases not matched to a gene: 11. In DNA form, the CDR3 reads TGCGCCAGCAGCCAAGACCCCCCGGGAGGGACGGGAGAGCAGTACTTC. Translation: CASSQDPPGGTGEQYF.

As to this clonotype: This may stem from a read error, because a much larger clone lies one nucleotide away. The chain has TRBV7-2 and TRBJ1-2, with D tentatively TRBD1 (5 bases). From germline, CDR1 is SGHTA and CDR2 FQGNSA. The germline V and J ends were trimmed by 1 base and 7 bases, with 19 bases remaining between them. The CDR3 is 16 amino acids. CDR3 nucleotides: TGTGCCAGCAGCTTAGTAAGTTCGGCAGGGAAGGGTGGCTACACCTTC. Translated: CASSLVSSAGKGGYTF.

This clonotype was seen a handful of times. V usage is TRBV5-4 and J usage is TRBJ1-3; no clear D. This CDR3 is built from 14 residues. The germline V and J ends were trimmed by 2 bases and 5 bases, with 11 bases remaining between them. CDR1 and CDR2 (germline): SGHNT, YYREEE (reference sequence). The CDR3: CASSFSGSRNTIYF. As DNA, the CDR3 is TGTGCCAGCAGCTTTTCAGGATCGAGAAACACCATATATTTT.

The V gene is TRBV6-8, the J gene TRBJ1-1; D is ambiguous. CDR3 length: 13 residues. In germline, CDR1 is MNHGY, CDR2 SAAAGT. V was clipped by 7 bases and J by 6 bases, with 15 bases between them. The CDR3 nucleotides are TGTGCCAGCATAGAGGGCGGCAGGTCTGAAGCTTTCTTT. Translating it yields CASIEGGRSEAFF.

The chain combines TRBV12-3 or TRBV12-4 with TRBJ1-3; 9 bases are shared with TRBD1. The V segment lost 3 bases and the J segment 6 bases; nucleotides outside the gene matches: 12. The CDR3 length is 17 residues. CDR3 in amino acids: CASSFRDRVQAANTIYF. CDR3 sequence (DNA): TGTGCCAGCAGTTTCCGGGACAGGGTACAAGCGGCAAACACCATATATTTT.

Many counts were recorded for this clonotype. J is TRBJ1-2 and V is TRBV2, with D possibly TRBD1 on 5 matching bases. The V end lost 7 bases, the J end lost 8 bases, and 20 bases lay between the germline ends. CDR1 and CDR2 (germline): SNHLY, FYNNEI. This CDR3 spans 14 amino acids. The CDR3 reads CASITKGRGGGYTF. The CDR3 DNA is TGTGCCAGCATCACCAAGGGACGCGGGGGAGGCTACACCTTC.

The rearrangement joins TRBV29-1 to TRBJ1-1, with 12 bases aligning to TRBD1. Germline V CDR1 and CDR2: SQVTM, ANQGSEA. The V segment lost 7 bases and the J segment 10 bases; nucleotides outside the gene matches: 10. The CDR3 extends over 13 amino acids. CDR3 in DNA: TGCAGCGCAGCCGGGACAGGGGGCTTTCGAGCTTTCTTT. Its translation is CSAAGTGGFRAFF.

This chain connects TRBV20-1 to TRBJ2-5, with D maybe TRBD1 (6 bases). Germline lookup yields CDR1 DFQATT and CDR2 SNEGSKA (reference sequence). V was trimmed by 0 bases and J by 1 base, leaving 15 bases between them. There are 16 residues in the CDR3. The CDR3 sequence: CSARDRGSEPQETQYF. The CDR3 DNA follows: TGCAGTGCTAGAGATAGGGGGTCAGAGCCCCAAGAGACCCAGTACTTC.

The chain employs TRBV20-1 and TRBJ2-5; 12 nucleotides line up with TRBD2. Germline CDR1 is DFQATT and CDR2 is SNEGSKA (reference sequence). The V and J ends lost 6 bases and 1 base, in that order; junction bases with no gene match: 9. The CDR3 has 16 residues. The CDR3 loop is CSAQTSGGTSQETQYF. The CDR3 nucleotides read TGCAGTGCCCAAACTAGCGGGGGGACCTCCCAAGAGACCCAGTACTTC.

This clonotype showed up just a few times. The rearrangement uses TRBV5-1 and TRBJ2-5; 7 bases map to TRBD1. Germline-derived CDR1 and CDR2 are SGHRS and YFSETQ. The CDR3 is 15 residues long. The junction had 7 bases not matched to a gene; V was cut back by 4 bases and J by 1 base. CDR3 in amino acids: CASSPDRFGQETQYF. The DNA for the CDR3 is TGCGCCAGCAGCCCGGACAGGTTCGGCCAAGAGACCCAGTACTTC.

This clonotype was picked up a small number of times. One base away lies a much larger clone, so this may be a sequencing read error. The J gene is TRBJ2-7, the V gene TRBV7-6; D call uncertain. The length of the CDR3 is 11 residues. Trimming took off 6 bases at V and 0 bases at J, with 3 bases between the two ends. The germline V gene has CDR1 SGHVS and CDR2 FNYEAQ. The chain's CDR3 is CASRYSYEQYF. The CDR3, as DNA: TGTGCCAGCAGATACTCCTACGAGCAGTACTTC.

As to this clonotype: This could be a read error, since a much larger clone is one nucleotide away. The chain links TRBV2 to TRBJ1-2; TRBD1 aligns across 7 bases. The CDR3 consists of 13 residues. CDR1 and CDR2 from the germline V gene are SNHLY and FYNNEI. J gave up 6 bases and V 5 bases, and 6 bases lay outside the gene matches. The CDR3 DNA sequence: TGTGCCAGCAGTCAACAGGGGTTCCATGGCTACACCTTC. This codes for CASSQQGFHGYTF.

Many counts were recorded for this clonotype. The J gene is TRBJ1-2, the V gene TRBV7-8, with a possible D match to TRBD1 (5 bases). The CDR3 consists of 14 residues. Germline CDR1 and CDR2: SGHVS and FQNEAQ. V was shortened by 0 bases and J by 3 bases, with 8 bases between the two germline ends. In DNA, the CDR3 is TGTGCCAGCAGCTTAGCAGGGGCGCACTATGGCTACACCTTC. Protein: CASSLAGAHYGYTF.

This clonotype came up many times. The chain employs TRBV24-1 and TRBJ1-1, with D tentatively TRBD1 (5 bases). Germline V gives CDR1 KGHDR, CDR2 SFDVKD. This CDR3 has 16 residues. Trimming stripped 4 bases from V and 3 bases from J, with 17 bases between. As DNA, the CDR3 is TGTGCCACCAGTGACCACGGGACGCGGGGGTACACTGAAGCTTTCTTT. As protein: CATSDHGTRGYTEAFF.

This clonotype has more than one count but fewer than ten. The chain couples TRBV7-9 to TRBJ2-5; no firm D call. Trimming shortened V by 5 bases and J by 5 bases, and 9 bases separated the two germline ends. Germline lookup yields CDR1 SEHNR and CDR2 FQNEAQ (reference sequence). This CDR3 is 12 amino acids long. DNA for the CDR3: TGTGCCAGCAGCGGTTCTTTGGAGACCCAGTACTTC. Residues: CASSGSLETQYF.

This clonotype showed up just a few times. V gene TRBV7-2 combines with J gene TRBJ2-7; 8 nucleotides align to TRBD2. The V and J ends lost 5 bases and 6 bases, in that order; junction bases with no gene match: 12. The CDR3 is 15 amino acids. The germline CDR1 and CDR2 sequences are SGHTA and FQGNSA. The CDR3 reads CASSPTSDHLVEQYF. DNA for the CDR3: TGTGCCAGCAGCCCGACTAGCGATCATCTTGTCGAGCAGTACTTC. Drawing the rest from reference TRBV7-2 and TRBJ2-7, the complete variable domain is GAGVSQSPSNKVTEKGKDVELRCDPISGHTALYWYRQSLGQGLEFLIYFQGNSAPDKSGLPSDRFSAERTGGSVSTLTIQRTQQEDSAVYLCASSPTSDHLVEQYFGPGTRLTVT.

The chain links TRBV6-5 to TRBJ1-1; 7 positions match TRBD1. This CDR3 comprises 13 residues. V was clipped by 4 bases and J by 9 bases; unmatched bases: 8. CDR1 is MNHEY and CDR2 is SVGAGI in the germline V gene. The CDR3 bases are TGTGCCAGCAGTTTGGACAGGACCAGGCAAGCTTTCTTT. Protein: CASSLDRTRQAFF.

A remark on this clonotype: The junction does not match germline at one end; this may be a read error. The rearrangement links TRBV7-8 to TRBJ2-5; the match to TRBD1 covers 7 bases. Germline CDR1 and CDR2: SGHVS and FQNEAQ. This CDR3 has 15 residues. CDR3 in DNA: TGCGCCAGCAGCCACCTTGGACAGGAGCAAGAGACCCAGTACTTC. Protein: CASSHLGQEQETQYF.

Remarks on this clonotype: One end of the junction varies from germline; a read error may be responsible. This chain uses TRBV5-1 with TRBJ2-7; D possibly corresponds to TRBD1 (6 bases). The CDR3 runs to 12 residues. Germline assignment: CDR1 SGHRS and CDR2 YFSETQ. As DNA, the CDR3 is TGCGCCTGCAGGTCGGACAGTTACGAGCAGTACTTC. This translates into CACRSDSYEQYF.

In this sample, this clonotype turned up a few times. The chain couples TRBV2 to TRBJ2-2; 7 bases fit TRBD2. The CDR3 contains 15 residues. V dropped 3 bases and J dropped 4; count of bases not matched to a gene: 5. Germline CDR1 SNHLY, CDR2 FYNNEI. The CDR3 reads CASSDGLVGTGELFF. CDR3 nucleotides: TGTGCCAGCAGTGACGGACTAGTCGGCACCGGGGAGCTGTTTTTT.